The following is a T cell receptor beta chain sequence with its context. Its antigen is currently unknown. The data derive from a study of T cells expressing NK-cell markers. Study as a whole: Investigators obtained TCR beta repertoires from sorted CD3+CD56+NKG2C+, CD3+CD56+NKG2C- and CD3+CD56-NKG2C+ T cells. General study points: In several donors, dominant NKG2C+ clonotypes were roughly 1.0-8% of CD8+ T cells. It is unclear if expanded NKG2C-expressing clones target HCMV antigens.

In generating TCR beta cDNA, 5'RACE template switching with UMIs was used. TCRdb reprocessed the 5' RACE reads and keeps a single row for each CDR3 protein, giving no DNA. In all, the sample yields roughly 390,000 distinct CDR3 sequences. The CDR3 totals 11 residues. Germline values: CDR1 DFQATT, CDR2 SNEGSKA (reference sequence). Sequencing was done on a sample of blood T cells: a sorted CD56 or NKG2C T cell subset, CD4+ or CD8+ T cells, or bulk PBMC T cells (not recorded which). The clonotype comes from a woman between 45 and 60 years old in good health. The chain is built from TRBV20-1 and TRBJ2-4; TCRdb's D call, TRBD2, is unchecked because there is no DNA. CDR3 amino acids: CRSRRRNIQYF.